These 27 T cell receptor beta chains originate from one sample sequenced in a study of blood T cell repertoires in COVID-19. The table came from immunoSEQ multiplex PCR; TCRdb's copy has only in-frame clones and leaves some out. The sample holds fewer than 350,000 clones, roughly 85% seen once. The sample was PBMCs or T cells enriched from blood (not recorded which). Receptor source: a man between 25 and 39 years old who had recovered from COVID-19.

This sequence joins TRBV7-6 and TRBJ1-6; weak D call: TRBD1 (5 bases). The CDR3 has 17 residues. Germline loops: CDR1 SGHVS, CDR2 FNYEAQ. Trimming took 5 bases from V and 6 from J, leaving 20 bases between them. The CDR3 DNA reads TGTGCCAGCAGCAAGCTTTCCCCCACAGGACGTAATTCACCCCTCCACTTT. Translated: CASSKLSPTGRNSPLHF.

The chain is built from TRBV7-3 and TRBJ2-1; the match to TRBD2 covers 7 bases. CDR3 length: 16 amino acids. V shed 3 bases and J 3 bases; nucleotides not matched to a gene: 8. The V gene's germline CDR1 is SGHTA and CDR2 FQGTGA. CDR3: CASSFLAGTGYNEQFF. The CDR3 DNA reads TGTGCCAGCAGCTTTTTAGCGGGTACCGGCTACAATGAGCAGTTCTTC. Using reference TRBV7-3 and TRBJ2-1 for the parts outside the CDR3, the full variable domain is GAGVSQTPSNKVTEKGKYVELRCDPISGHTALYWYRQSLGQGPEFLIYFQGTGAADDSGLPNDRFFAVRPEGSVSTLKIQRTERGDSAVYLCASSFLAGTGYNEQFFGPGTRLTVL.

The chain couples TRBV7-8 to TRBJ2-5, with TRBD1 as a possible D gene (6 bases). The CDR3 consists of 14 residues. V was clipped by 7 bases and J by 5 bases, with 17 bases between them. CDR1 is SGHVS and CDR2 is FQNEAQ in the germline V gene. The CDR3 coding sequence is TGTGCCAGCAACCGTTTTGGGGGCGGGGAGACCCAGTACTTC. It is translated as CASNRFGGGETQYF. Filled out from reference TRBV7-8 and TRBJ2-5, the complete variable domain reads GAGVSQSPRYKVAKRGQDVALRCDPISGHVSLFWYQQALGQGPEFLTYFQNEAQLDKSGLPSDRFFAERPEGSVSTLKIQRTQQEDSAVYLCASNRFGGGETQYFGPGTRLLVL.

The chain is built from TRBV5-6 and TRBJ1-4; 9 nucleotides match TRBD1. CDR3 length: 15 residues. The germline V gene has CDR1 SGHDT and CDR2 YYEEEE. V lost 1 base, J lost 5 bases, and 3 bases stayed unmatched. The CDR3 sequence: CASSLSGQGNEKLFF. In DNA, the CDR3 is TGTGCCAGCAGCTTGAGCGGACAGGGGAATGAAAAACTGTTTTTT.

The CDR3 is CASSLDVGLYQPQHF. CDR3 in DNA: TGTGCCAGCAGCTTAGACGTGGGACTTTATCAGCCCCAGCATTTT. This chain uses TRBV11-2 with TRBJ1-5; weak D call: TRBD1 (5 bases). Looked up from germline, CDR1 is SGHAT and CDR2 is FQNNGV. This CDR3 is built from 15 residues. Trimming stripped 0 bases from V and 5 bases from J, with 11 bases between.

The chain links TRBV7-2 to TRBJ2-3; TRBD1 matches 7 bases. Germline CDR1 and CDR2: SGHTA and FQGNSA. J lost 7 bases, V lost 5 bases, and 9 bases had no gene match. This CDR3 has 14 amino acids. The CDR3 loop is CASSDRDRSNTQYF. DNA of the CDR3: TGTGCCAGCAGCGACCGGGACAGAAGTAATACGCAGTATTTT.

CDR3 DNA: TGTGCTAGTGGTTCCGACAGGGGAAACAGCTATGGCTACACCTTC. Amino acids: CASGSDRGNSYGYTF. V usage is TRBV12-5 and J usage is TRBJ1-2, with 8 bases matching TRBD1. The trim removed 4 bases at V and 4 bases at J, leaving 8 bases unmatched. This CDR3 is 15 amino acids long. CDR1 is LGHNT, CDR2 FRNRAP, per germline.

This clone turned up a few times. The chain joins TRBV7-3 to TRBJ1-3; D is unclear. This CDR3 is 12 amino acids long. Trimming removed 5 bases at V and 5 bases at J, with 7 bases between. Germline lookup yields CDR1 SGHTA and CDR2 FQGTGA. The CDR3 sequence: CASSLRRNTIYF. In DNA form, the CDR3 reads TGTGCCAGCAGCCTTAGAAGAAACACCATATATTTT.

The CDR3 coding sequence is TGTGCCAGCAGTTGGACAGGGCCAGAAGCTTTCTTT. Its translation: CASSWTGPEAFF. The chain links TRBV6-5 to TRBJ1-1, with 8 bases matching TRBD1. V trimming: 4 bases; J trimming: 8 bases; junction bases outside the gene matches: 3. This CDR3 is 12 amino acids long. Germline V CDR1 and CDR2: MNHEY, SVGAGI.

The genes are TRBV15 and TRBJ1-2; 9 nucleotides match TRBD1. In germline, CDR1 is LNHNV, CDR2 YYDKDF (reference sequence). The CDR3 is 19 residues long. Losses at the gene ends were 3 bases for V and 0 bases for J; bases not matched to a gene: 14. The CDR3 reads CATSRIGPGTGMTNYGYTF. CDR3 nucleotides: TGTGCCACCAGCAGGATCGGTCCCGGGACAGGGATGACTAACTATGGCTACACCTTC.

J is TRBJ2-2 and V is TRBV5-5; weak D call: TRBD1 (5 bases). CDR1 is SGHKS and CDR2 is YYEKEE in the germline V gene (reference sequence). CDR3 length: 15 residues. With 3 bases removed from V and 4 bases from J, the gap between germline ends came to 13 bases. Written as DNA, the CDR3 is TGTGCCAGCAGCTCGGAAGGGGCCCGCACCGGGGAGCTGTTTTTT. Translation gives CASSSEGARTGELFF.

The chain links TRBV7-6 to TRBJ2-7, with D perhaps TRBD1 (6 bases). The CDR3 has 14 amino acids. CDR1 SGHVS and CDR2 FNYEAQ come from the germline V gene. Between the trimmed V and J ends, which lost 5 bases and 1 base, there was a span of 12 bases. Here the CDR3 reads CASSPRTDSYEQYF. The CDR3 nucleotides read TGTGCCAGCAGCCCACGGACAGATTCCTACGAGCAGTACTTC.

This clone was seen a handful of times. This rearrangement joins TRBV12-5 to TRBJ2-7; TRBD2 matches at 11 bases. The CDR3 has 17 residues. The junction had 4 bases not matched to a gene; V was cut back by 0 bases and J by 0 bases. The germline CDR1 and CDR2 sequences are LGHNT and FRNRAP. The chain's CDR3 is CASGLVLAGDYSYEQYF. The CDR3 DNA reads as TGTGCTAGTGGTTTGGTACTAGCGGGGGATTACTCCTACGAGCAGTACTTC.

The chain recombines TRBV6-4 with TRBJ1-2; 9 nucleotides align to TRBD1. The germline gives CDR1 MRHNA, CDR2 SNTAGT. CDR3 length: 15 residues. The junction had 6 bases not matched to a gene; V was cut back by 0 bases and J by 7 bases. CDR3 amino acids: CASSDSRRTGAGYTF. The CDR3 region has the DNA TGTGCCAGCAGTGACTCTCGACGGACAGGGGCTGGCTACACCTTC.

CDR3 bases: TGTGCCAGCAGCCAAGTCGGTGAAGCTTTCTTT. Amino acid sequence: CASSQVGEAFF. The chain has TRBV14 and TRBJ1-1; D is undetermined. This CDR3 is 11 amino acids long. Per germline, CDR1 SGHDN and CDR2 FVKESK. Trimming stripped 1 base from V and 7 bases from J, with 4 bases between.

With respect to this clone: In the same sample, other DNA sequences code for this CDR3. This chain joins TRBV5-6 and TRBJ1-2, with D perhaps TRBD1 (5 bases). The CDR3 length is 13 residues. Germline V lookup: CDR1 SGHDT, CDR2 YYEEEE. The ends were cut back, 4 bases at V and 2 bases at J, with 9 bases in the middle. This CDR3 is CASSPGGNYGYTF. CDR3 coding DNA: TGTGCCAGCAGCCCTGGGGGGAACTATGGCTACACCTTC.

V is TRBV11-1 and J is TRBJ2-7; 9 nucleotides line up with TRBD1. The junction had 8 bases not matched to a gene; V was cut back by 4 bases and J by 4 bases. The CDR3 has 15 residues. CDR1 and CDR2 from the germline V gene are SGHAT and FQDESV (reference sequence). The CDR3 region has the DNA TGTGCCAGCAGCTACACCGGGACAGGGAAATACGAGCAGTACTTC. Protein product: CASSYTGTGKYEQYF.

This clone was found a few times. This chain connects TRBV5-6 to TRBJ1-2; no firm D call. V was clipped by 4 bases and J by 0 bases, with 7 bases between them. CDR3 length: 13 amino acids. CDR1 is SGHDT, CDR2 YYEEEE, per germline. The CDR3 is CASSVASNYGYTF. CDR3 sequence (DNA): TGTGCCAGCAGCGTAGCGTCTAACTATGGCTACACCTTC.

V usage is TRBV7-9 and J usage is TRBJ2-7; D unresolved. With 3 bases removed from V and 4 bases from J, the gap between germline ends came to 13 bases. The CDR3 is 14 residues long. CDR1 is SEHNR and CDR2 is FQNEAQ in the germline V gene (reference sequence). The CDR3 reads CASSFNGPNYEQYF. DNA for the CDR3: TGTGCCAGCAGCTTTAATGGCCCGAATTACGAGCAGTACTTC.

The chain's CDR3 is CASSLSFNSNQPQHF. The CDR3 region has the DNA TGTGCCAGCAGTTTATCTTTTAATAGCAATCAGCCCCAGCATTTT. The chain carries TRBV27 and TRBJ1-5; D is unclear. The CDR3 has 15 residues. V was cut by 0 bases and J by 0 bases, with 6 bases left in between. Per the germline V gene, CDR1 is MNHEY and CDR2 is SMNVEV (reference sequence).

The rearrangement uses TRBV7-2 and TRBJ1-6; TRBD1 matches 7 bases. The V gene's germline CDR1 is SGHTA and CDR2 FQGNSA. V shed 4 bases, J shed 7 bases, and the junction held 1 base outside the gene matches. The CDR3 extends over 13 amino acids. Here the CDR3 reads CASSSTGNSPLHF. The CDR3 DNA follows: TGTGCCAGCAGCTCGACAGGGAATTCACCCCTCCACTTT.

The V gene is TRBV19, the J gene TRBJ1-2; no clear D. Germline V gene lookup returns CDR1 LNHDA and CDR2 SQIVND (reference sequence). Trimming took off 4 bases at V and 5 bases at J, with 11 bases between the two ends. The CDR3 loop spans 13 amino acids. This CDR3 reads CASSTPPGYGYTF. CDR3 bases: TGTGCCAGTAGTACTCCCCCCGGGTATGGCTACACCTTC.

The gene calls are TRBV5-1 and TRBJ2-2; 11 bases are shared with TRBD2. Germline assignment: CDR1 SGHRS and CDR2 YFSETQ. Trimming at V came to 1 base and at J to 0 bases, leaving 5 bases not matched to a gene. There are 18 residues in the CDR3. CDR3 sequence reads: CASSLKLAGGANTGELFF. The CDR3, as DNA: TGCGCCAGCAGCTTGAAGCTAGCGGGGGGCGCGAACACCGGGGAGCTGTTTTTT.

The chain carries TRBV18 and TRBJ1-2, with 12 bases lining up with TRBD1. V lost 2 bases and J lost 7; bases outside the gene matches: 8. Germline-derived CDR1 and CDR2 are KGHSH and LQKENI. The CDR3 has 16 amino acids. DNA for the CDR3: TGTGCCAGCTCACCAGCTCCGGGACAGGGGGCTGGTGGCTACACCTTC. Protein sequence: CASSPAPGQGAGGYTF.

This clone occurred a few times. Different DNA sequences within this sample yield the same CDR3. The rearrangement uses TRBV15 and TRBJ1-2; D is unresolved. The CDR3 is 14 residues long. The V and J ends lost 0 bases and 4 bases respectively, with 9 bases between them. Germline CDR1 is LNHNV and CDR2 is YYDKDF (reference sequence). Here the CDR3 DNA reads TGTGCCACCAGCAGAGATCTTACGGGCTATGGCTACACCTTC. This translates into CATSRDLTGYGYTF.

J is TRBJ2-1 and V is TRBV7-8; D gene uncertain. Germline CDR1 SGHVS, CDR2 FQNEAQ. The CDR3 length is 12 residues. The V gene lost 2 bases and the J gene lost 8 bases, with 7 bases spanning the gap. CDR3 sequence reads: CASSLNSDEQFF. CDR3 DNA sequence: TGTGCCAGCAGCTTAAACAGTGATGAGCAGTTCTTC.

The rearrangement links TRBV5-4 to TRBJ2-1; D not resolved. CDR3 size: 12 residues. Trimming cost V 2 bases and J 4 bases, with 4 bases left between them. CDR1 SGHNT and CDR2 YYREEE come from the germline V gene (reference sequence). In DNA, the CDR3 is TGTGCCAGCAGCTTCTTATACAATGAGCAGTTCTTC. It specifies CASSFLYNEQFF.